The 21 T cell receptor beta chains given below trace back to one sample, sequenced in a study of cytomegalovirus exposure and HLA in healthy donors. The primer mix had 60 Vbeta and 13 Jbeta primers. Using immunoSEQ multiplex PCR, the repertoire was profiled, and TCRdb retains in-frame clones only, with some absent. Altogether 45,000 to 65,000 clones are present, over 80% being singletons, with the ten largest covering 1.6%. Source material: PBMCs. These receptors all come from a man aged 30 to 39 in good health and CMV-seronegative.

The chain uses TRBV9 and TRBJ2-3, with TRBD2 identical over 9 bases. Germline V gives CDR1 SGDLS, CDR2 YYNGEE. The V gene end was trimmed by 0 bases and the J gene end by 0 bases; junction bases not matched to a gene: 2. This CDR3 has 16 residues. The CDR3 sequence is CASSVVAGASTDTQYF. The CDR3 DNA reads TGTGCCAGCAGCGTAGTAGCGGGGGCCAGCACAGATACGCAGTATTTT.

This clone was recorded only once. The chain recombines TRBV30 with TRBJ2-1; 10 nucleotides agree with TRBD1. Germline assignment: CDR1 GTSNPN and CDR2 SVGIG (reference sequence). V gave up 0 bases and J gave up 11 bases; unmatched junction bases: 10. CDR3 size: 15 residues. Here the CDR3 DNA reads TGTGCCTGGAGTGTAAAGGGGACAGGGGCCGTAAAGCAGTTCTTC. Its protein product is CAWSVKGTGAVKQFF.

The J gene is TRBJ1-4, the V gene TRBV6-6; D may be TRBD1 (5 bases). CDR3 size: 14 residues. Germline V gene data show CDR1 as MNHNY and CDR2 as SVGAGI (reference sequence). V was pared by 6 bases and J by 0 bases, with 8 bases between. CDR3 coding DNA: TGTGCCAGCAGCCCCAGGGCAACTAATGAAAAACTGTTTTTT. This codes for CASSPRATNEKLFF.

CDR3: CASIIRDLPRSRQPQHF. Written as DNA, the CDR3 is TGTGCCAGCATTATCCGGGATCTTCCCCGTTCTCGACAGCCCCAGCATTTT. The chain employs TRBV27 and TRBJ1-5; no reliable D call. V was cut by 7 bases and J by 7 bases, with 26 bases left in between. CDR3 length: 17 amino acids. The germline V gene encodes CDR1 MNHEY and CDR2 SMNVEV (reference sequence).

The CDR3 DNA reads as TGTGCCAGCAGCCCCCCGGGACAGAGTGGAGCTTTCTTT. It yields the protein CASSPPGQSGAFF. This rearrangement joins TRBV7-8 to TRBJ1-1; TRBD1 matches at 7 bases. The CDR3 has 13 residues. In germline, CDR1 is SGHVS, CDR2 FQNEAQ. V was clipped by 5 bases and J by 10 bases; unmatched bases: 10.

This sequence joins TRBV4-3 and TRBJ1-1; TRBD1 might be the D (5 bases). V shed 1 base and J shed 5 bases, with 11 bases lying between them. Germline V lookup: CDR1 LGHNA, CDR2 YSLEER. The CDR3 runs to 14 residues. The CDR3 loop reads CASSQGYQGTEAFF. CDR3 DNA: TGCGCCAGCAGCCAAGGCTACCAGGGAACTGAAGCTTTCTTT.

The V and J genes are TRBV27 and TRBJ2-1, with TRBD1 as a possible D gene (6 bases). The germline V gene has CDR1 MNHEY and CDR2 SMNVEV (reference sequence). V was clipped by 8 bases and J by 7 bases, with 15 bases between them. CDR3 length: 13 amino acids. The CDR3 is CASGPTQGNEQFF. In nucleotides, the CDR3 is TGTGCCAGCGGTCCGACTCAGGGGAATGAGCAGTTCTTC.

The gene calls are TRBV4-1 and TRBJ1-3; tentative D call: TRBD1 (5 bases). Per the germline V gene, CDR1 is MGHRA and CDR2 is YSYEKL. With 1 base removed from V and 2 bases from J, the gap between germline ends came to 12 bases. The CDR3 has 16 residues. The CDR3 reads CASSQGRARTGNTIYF. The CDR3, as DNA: TGCGCCAGCAGCCAAGGCAGGGCCAGGACTGGAAACACCATATATTTT.

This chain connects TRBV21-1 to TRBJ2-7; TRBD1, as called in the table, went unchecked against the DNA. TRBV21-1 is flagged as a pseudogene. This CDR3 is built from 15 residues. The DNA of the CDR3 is TGTGCCAGCAGTCCTCTTAAGGGGACAGGGGAGGAGCAGTACTTC. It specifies CASSPLKGTGEEQYF.

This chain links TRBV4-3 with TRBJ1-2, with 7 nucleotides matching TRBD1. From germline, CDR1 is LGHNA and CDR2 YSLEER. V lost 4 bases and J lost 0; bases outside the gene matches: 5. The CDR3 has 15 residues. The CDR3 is CASSLHRGSNYGYTF. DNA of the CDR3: TGCGCCAGCAGCCTTCACAGGGGATCTAACTATGGCTACACCTTC.

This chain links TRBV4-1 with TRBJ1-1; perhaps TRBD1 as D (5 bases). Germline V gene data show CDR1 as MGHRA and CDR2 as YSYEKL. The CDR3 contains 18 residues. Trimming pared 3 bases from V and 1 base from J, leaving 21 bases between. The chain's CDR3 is CASSHRLPTGGENTEAFF. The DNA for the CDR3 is TGCGCCAGCAGCCACAGACTTCCTACCGGGGGAGAGAACACTGAAGCTTTCTTT.

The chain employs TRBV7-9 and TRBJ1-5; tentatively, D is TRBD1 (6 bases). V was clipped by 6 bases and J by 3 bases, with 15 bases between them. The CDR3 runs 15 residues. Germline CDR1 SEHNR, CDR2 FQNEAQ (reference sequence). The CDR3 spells CASSKWTEPNQPQHF. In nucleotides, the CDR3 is TGTGCCAGCAGTAAATGGACAGAACCCAATCAGCCCCAGCATTTT.

The CDR3: CATSETGNSGNTIYF. For the CDR3, the DNA is TGTGCCACCAGCGAGACAGGTAACTCTGGAAACACCATATATTTT. The V gene is TRBV15, the J gene TRBJ1-3, with D perhaps TRBD1 (6 bases). Germline CDR1 reads LNHNV; CDR2 reads YYDKDF (reference sequence). V was shortened by 5 bases and J by 0 bases, with 11 bases between the two germline ends. CDR3 size: 15 residues. The full variable domain, in which reference TRBV15 and TRBJ1-3 provide the parts outside the CDR3, is DAMVIQNPRYQVTQFGKPVTLSCSQTLNHNVMYWYQQKSSQAPKLLFHYYDKDFNNEADTPDNFQSRRPNTSFCFLDIRSPGLGDTAMYLCATSETGNSGNTIYFGEGSWLTVV.

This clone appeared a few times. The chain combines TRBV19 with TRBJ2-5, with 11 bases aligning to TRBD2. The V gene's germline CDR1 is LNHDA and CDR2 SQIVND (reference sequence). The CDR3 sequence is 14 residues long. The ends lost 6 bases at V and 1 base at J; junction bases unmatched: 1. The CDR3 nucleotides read TGTGCCAGTAGGGGGACTAGCGGCCAAGAGACCCAGTACTTC. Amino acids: CASRGTSGQETQYF.

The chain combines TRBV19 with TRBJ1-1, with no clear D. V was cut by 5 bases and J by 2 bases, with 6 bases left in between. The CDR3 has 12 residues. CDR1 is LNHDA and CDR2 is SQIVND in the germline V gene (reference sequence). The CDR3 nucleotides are TGTGCCAGTAGTTACATAAACACTGAAGCTTTCTTT. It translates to CASSYINTEAFF.

The chain's CDR3 is CASSPGSNQPQHF. CDR3 sequence (DNA): TGTGCCAGCTCACCTGGCAGCAATCAGCCCCAGCATTTT. V usage is TRBV18 and J usage is TRBJ1-5; D gene uncertain. CDR1 is KGHSH and CDR2 is LQKENI in the germline V gene. Trimming removed 3 bases at V and 1 base at J, with 4 bases between. This CDR3 region has 13 residues. The full variable domain, its missing parts supplied by reference TRBV18 and TRBJ1-5, is NAGVMQNPRHLVRRRGQEARLRCSPMKGHSHVYWYRQLPEEGLKFMVYLQKENIIDESGMPKERFSAEFPKEGPSILRIQQVVRGDSAAYFCASSPGSNQPQHFGDGTRLSIL.

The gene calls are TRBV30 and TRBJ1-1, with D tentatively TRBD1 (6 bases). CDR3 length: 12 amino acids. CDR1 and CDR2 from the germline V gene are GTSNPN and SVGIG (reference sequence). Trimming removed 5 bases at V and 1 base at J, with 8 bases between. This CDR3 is CAWLRGNTEAFF. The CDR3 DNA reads TGTGCCTGGCTCAGGGGGAACACTGAAGCTTTCTTT. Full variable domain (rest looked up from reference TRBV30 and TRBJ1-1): SQTIHQWPATLVQPVGSPLSLECTVEGTSNPNLYWYRQAAGRGLQLLFYSVGIGQISSEVPQNLSASRPQDRQFILSSKKLLLSDSGFYLCAWLRGNTEAFFGQGTRLTVV.

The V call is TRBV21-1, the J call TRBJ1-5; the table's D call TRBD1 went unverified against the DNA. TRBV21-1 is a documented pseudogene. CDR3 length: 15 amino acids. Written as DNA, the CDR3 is TGTGCCAGCAGGGGACAGGGGAACGGCAATCAGCCCCAGCATTTT. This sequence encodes CASRGQGNGNQPQHF.

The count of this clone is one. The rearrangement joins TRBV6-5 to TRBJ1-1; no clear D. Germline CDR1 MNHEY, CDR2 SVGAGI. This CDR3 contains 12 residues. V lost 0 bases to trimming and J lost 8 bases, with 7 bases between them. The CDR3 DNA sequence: TGTGCCAGCAGTTACTCGGGCTACGAAGCTTTCTTT. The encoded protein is CASSYSGYEAFF.

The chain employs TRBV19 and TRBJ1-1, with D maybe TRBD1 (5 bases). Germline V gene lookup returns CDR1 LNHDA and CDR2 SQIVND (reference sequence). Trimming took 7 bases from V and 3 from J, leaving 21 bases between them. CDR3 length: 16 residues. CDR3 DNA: TGTGCCAGTACTCGAACCTCGGGGGGTCCGTACACTGAAGCTTTCTTT. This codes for CASTRTSGGPYTEAFF.

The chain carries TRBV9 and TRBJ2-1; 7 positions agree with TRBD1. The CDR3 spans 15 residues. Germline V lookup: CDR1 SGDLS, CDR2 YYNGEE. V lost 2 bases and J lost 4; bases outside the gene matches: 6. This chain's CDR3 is CASSVGTATYNEQFF. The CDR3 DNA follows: TGTGCCAGCAGCGTCGGGACAGCCACTTACAATGAGCAGTTCTTC.